One and the same sample provided the 5 T cell receptor beta chains below, sequenced in a study of T cell responses to AZD1222 COVID-19 vaccine. Method: immunoSEQ multiplex PCR; TCRdb's copy keeps in-frame clones and lacks some. The repertoire consists of some 120,000 clones, with around 94% occurring once and the leading ten covering 1.5% to 2%. Sequencing was performed on peripheral blood, taken 28 days after the second AZD1222 dose. These receptors were obtained from an adult who received the AZD1222 COVID-19 vaccine.

The chain links TRBV28 to TRBJ2-1; D is possibly TRBD1 (6 bases). The germline V gene encodes CDR1 MDHEN and CDR2 SYDVKM. The V end lost 5 bases, the J end lost 7 bases, and 9 bases lay between the germline ends. The CDR3 totals 12 residues. CDR3 residues: CASSGGRNEQFF. The DNA of the CDR3 is TGTGCCAGCAGTGGGGGCAGGAATGAGCAGTTCTTC.

The chain employs TRBV6-5 and TRBJ1-2; D unresolved. Germline CDR1 MNHEY, CDR2 SVGAGI. This CDR3 has 14 amino acids. The V gene lost 4 bases and the J gene lost 3 bases, with 12 bases spanning the gap. The CDR3 sequence is CASSSQGKDYGYTF. The CDR3 DNA reads as TGTGCCAGCAGTTCACAAGGGAAGGACTATGGCTACACCTTC.

The chain joins TRBV5-6 to TRBJ1-2, with unresolved D. The CDR3 sequence is 11 residues long. Trimming left V 2 bases short and J 6 bases short, with 5 bases between. The germline CDR1 and CDR2 sequences are SGHDT and YYEEEE. CDR3 protein: CASSLFNGYTF. CDR3 nucleotides: TGTGCCAGCAGCTTATTTAATGGCTACACCTTC.

The genes are TRBV18 and TRBJ2-2; D ambiguous. There are 15 residues in the CDR3. Trimming shortened V by 2 bases and J by 1 base, and 8 bases separated the two germline ends. The V gene's germline CDR1 is KGHSH and CDR2 LQKENI. CDR3 sequence: CASSPVPENTGELFF. Here the CDR3 DNA reads TGTGCCAGCTCACCAGTTCCGGAGAACACCGGGGAGCTGTTTTTT.

The J gene is TRBJ2-7, the V gene TRBV10-2; 10 nucleotides align to TRBD1. The CDR3 loop spans 15 amino acids. Germline V gene lookup returns CDR1 WSHSY and CDR2 SAAADI. Unmatched junction bases numbered 5, after V lost 5 bases and J lost 1 base. In DNA, the CDR3 is TGCGCCAGCAGTCCTCAGGGACAGGGGTCCTACGAGCAGTACTTC. Amino acid sequence: CASSPQGQGSYEQYF.